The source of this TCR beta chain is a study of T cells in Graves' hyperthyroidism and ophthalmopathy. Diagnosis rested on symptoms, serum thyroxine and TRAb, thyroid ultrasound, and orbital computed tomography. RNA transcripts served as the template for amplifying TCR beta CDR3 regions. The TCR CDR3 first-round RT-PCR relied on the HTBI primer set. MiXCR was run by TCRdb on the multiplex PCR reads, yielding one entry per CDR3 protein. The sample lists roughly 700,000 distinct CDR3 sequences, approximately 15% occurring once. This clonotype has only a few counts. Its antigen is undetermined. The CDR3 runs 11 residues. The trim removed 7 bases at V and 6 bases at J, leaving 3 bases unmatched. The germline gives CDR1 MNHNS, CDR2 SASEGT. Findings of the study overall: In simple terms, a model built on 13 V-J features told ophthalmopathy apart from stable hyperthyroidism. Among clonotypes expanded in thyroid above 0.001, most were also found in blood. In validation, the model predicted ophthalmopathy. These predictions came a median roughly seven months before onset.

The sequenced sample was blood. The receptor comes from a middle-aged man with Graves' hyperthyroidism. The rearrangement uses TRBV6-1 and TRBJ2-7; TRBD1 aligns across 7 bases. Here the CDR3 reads CASNRQGEQYF. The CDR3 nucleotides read TGTGCCAGCAACCGACAGGGCGAGCAGTACTTC.